This paragraph reports one T cell receptor (beta chain). No antigen is known for it. Per-nucleotide qualities are absent, and no much larger clonotype sits a single base away. The record originates from a study of shared T cell receptors in the human thymus (dated by TCRdb to the early 2020s). The study in broad terms: The study examined how the human thymus generates shared, self-reactive T-cell receptor alpha chains.

The library was prepared using the immunoSEQ multiplex PCR assay. Not all clones reach the TCRdb copy of this immuneACCESS table, which keeps in-frame sequences only. Checked studies attribute under half of the gap to unresolved V genes and leave the rest unexplained. For this sample the table gives just under 550,000 clones, of which approximately 78% were detected only once. Together, the top ten hold around 0.012% of the sample. Ends trimmed: V by 4 bases, J by 0 bases; bases unmatched to a gene: 0. Via the germline V gene, CDR1 is MNHNS and CDR2 SASEGT. Including the terminal cysteine and phenylalanine, the CDR3 comprises 14 residues. Only the CDR3 region is kept as DNA, spanning 42 bases read in frame from base 1. This sample also belongs to another study, concerning human thymus T cells. The second study's authors report: Donors were immunologically healthy infants undergoing open corrective cardiac surgery for congenital heart defects in Finland. The thymus tissue came from surgical resects taken out during corrective cardiac surgery. V and J gene segment usage appeared biased in both thymic and peripheral blood repertoires. The related research reported highly overlapping thymic TCR repertoires among unrelated individuals. The study characterized TCR alpha and beta repertoires from under 10 infant thymus samples and a few related peripheral blood samples. Donor ages ranging from about 6 to 250 days were recorded, and a handful of male and two female infants were included in the cohort. Thymocytes were mechanically released from the tissue and were stored as pellets of roughly 9-33 million cells at -70 degrees C. A QIAsymphony instrument was used to extract genomic DNA from frozen cell pellets. The immunoSEQ multiplex PCR assay was used to amplify the TCRB and TCRAD loci from a standardized quantity of quality-controlled genomic DNA. The amplicons spanned the V(D)J region and were long enough to cover the CDR3 and allow V and J genes to be identified. Amplicon sequencing was performed on an Illumina platform through the commercial immunoSEQ service. Corrections for primer bias and sequencing errors followed previously described methods, while TCRAD and TCRB definitions were based on the IMGT database. Repertoires were analysed with immunoSEQ Analyzer 3.0 and VDJTools, covering basic statistics, V/J segment usage, diversity estimates, rarefaction and pairwise overlap. To estimate diversity, the Chao1, ChaoE, Efron-Thisted, Shannon and inverse Simpson indices were applied, and diversity was also estimated on datasets down-sampled to the smallest sample. For repertoire overlap, CDR3 nucleotide sequence, V gene and J gene had to match strictly, and clustering was done by Jaccard-based multidimensional scaling. On average, thymus samples yielded about 730,000 unique TCRB clonotypes, whereas blood samples yielded roughly 81,000.

The rearranged chain carries TRBV6-1 and TRBJ2-4, with 7 bases aligning to TRBD1. The sequence derives from a boy in the first two years of life with a congenital heart defect. Donor details come from another sample of the same person, matched by shared clones. Sequences were obtained from thymocytes. The CDR3 has the sequence CASSGQGAKNIQYF. Read as DNA, the sequence is TGTGCCAGCAGTGGACAGGGAGCCAAAAACATTCAGTACTTC.